The clone carrying this TCR beta chain appeared once. The CDR3 loop spans 15 amino acids. Germline V gene lookup returns CDR1 MNHEY and CDR2 SVGAGI. The ends lost 6 bases at V and 1 base at J; junction bases unmatched: 6. Source study methods: The assay estimated nucleated cells by amplifying reference gene primers. Data came from immunoSEQ multiplex PCR; TCRdb stores just in-frame clones and leaves some out. V and J calls and clone size are as listed in that table; D and trimming were resolved from the DNA. This table holds some 230,000 clones, approximately 90% found once. The data are from a study of blood T cell repertoires in COVID-19. Study-level information: The United States, Italy and Spain supplied acute and convalescent COVID-19 samples. From T cells, B-cell-depleted T cells, or PBMCs came the material, which was cDNA or gDNA.

This chain connects TRBV6-5 to TRBJ2-3; 8 bases agree with TRBD1. The TCR sequence derives from a man aged 30-40 years who had recovered from COVID-19. Sequencing was done on a sample of peripheral blood. CDR3 loop: CASSRGRWGTDTQYF. The CDR3 coding sequence is TGTGCCAGCAGCAGGGGGCGATGGGGCACAGATACGCAGTATTTT.